These T cell receptor beta chains were read from a single sample in a study of control samples from healthy donors and cancer patients. Here immunoSEQ multiplex PCR was the method, and the copy in TCRdb shows in-frame clones only, minus some. This sample has 130,000 to 150,000 clones, with about nine tenths found just once. The sample consisted of blood. Receptors originate from a young woman in good health. The CDR3 runs from the conserved cysteine through the conserved F or W. A D gene is named only where the DNA matches it firmly. The listing skips clone size in some rows; elsewhere it reads once, few, many or a size class.

v_call	d_call	clone_size	j_call	cdr3_nt	cdr3_aa
TRBV5-1	.	.	TRBJ2-1	TGCGCCAGCAGCCTGGGACGGCGGGACGATGAGCAGTTCTTC	CASSLGRRDDEQFF
TRBV4-2	TRBD1	.	TRBJ1-4	TGTGCCAGCACCCTAGGGGGGACAGACGAAAAACTGTTTTTT	CASTLGGTDEKLFF
TRBV18	.	.	TRBJ2-3	TGTGCCAGCTCACCCCAGAAGACAGATACGCAGTATTTT	CASSPQKTDTQYF
TRBV6-5	.	.	TRBJ1-1	TGTGCCAGCAGTTACATGGTGAACACTGAAGCTTTCTTT	CASSYMVNTEAFF
TRBV25-1	.	.	TRBJ2-1	TGTGCCAGCAGCGGGAGACGGGACGCCTACAATGAGCAGTTCTTC	CASSGRRDAYNEQFF
TRBV24-1	TRBD1	.	TRBJ2-2	TGTGCCACCAGTGACCCACAGGGGGCGGCCGGGGAGCTGTTTTTT	CATSDPQGAAGELFF
TRBV29-1	.	.	TRBJ2-6	TGCAGCGTCGACGGTGGGGCCAACGTCCTGACTTTC	CSVDGGANVLTF
TRBV28	TRBD1	.	TRBJ1-4	TGTGCCAGCAGTACCCCCGGGACAGGGACTGGAAAACTGTTTTTT	CASSTPGTGTGKLFF
TRBV10-3	.	.	TRBJ2-5	TGTGCCATCAGTGTAGGGGAGACCCAGTACTTC	CAISVGETQYF
TRBV4-2	.	once	TRBJ1-1	TGTGCCAGCAGCCAAGTCGCTGAGCTTGTAGGAAACACTGAAGCTTTCTTT	CASSQVAELVGNTEAFF
TRBV30	.	.	TRBJ2-7	TGTGCCTGGAAGGAGGGAAACTTGGGCTACGAGCAGTACTTC	CAWKEGNLGYEQYF
TRBV30	.	.	TRBJ1-1	TGTGCCTGCACCACAGGCGGGGGCGGGACTGAAGCTTTCTTT	CACTTGGGGTEAFF
TRBV3-1/TRBV3-2	.	.	TRBJ1-1	TGTGCCAGCAGCCGAGGAGAAGAGACTTTCTTT	CASSRGEETFF
TRBV2	TRBD2	.	TRBJ2-7	TGTGCCAGCAGTGAGACTAGCGGGAGGGCCCACGAGCAGTACTTC	CASSETSGRAHEQYF
TRBV28	.	.	TRBJ1-5	TGTGCCAGCAGTTTCGAGACAGACAATCAGCCCCAGCATTTT	CASSFETDNQPQHF
TRBV19	.	.	TRBJ2-3	TGTGCCAGTAGCCTTCCGGGTCATAGCACAGATACGCAGTATTTT	CASSLPGHSTDTQYF
TRBV6-2/TRBV6-3	.	.	TRBJ1-5	TGTGCCAGCAGTTACGCGGGGGCAGGAAGTCAGCCCCAGCATTTT	CASSYAGAGSQPQHF
TRBV24-1	.	.	TRBJ2-1	TGTGCCACCAGTGATCGTGGGGTCACTAGCAGGGGGGCCGGGGCCTACAATGAGCAGTTCTTC	CATSDRGVTSRGAGAYNEQFF
TRBV3-1/TRBV3-2	.	.	TRBJ2-7	TGTGCCAGCAGCCAAGCCGTGGGTGAGCAGTACTTC	CASSQAVGEQYF
TRBV10-2	.	.	TRBJ1-1	TGCGCCAGCAGTGAGGCGGATATTGAAGCTTTCTTT	CASSEADIEAFF
TRBV19	.	once	TRBJ2-1	TGTGCCAGTAGTATAGGCCGGGGCGGGAATGAGCAGTTCTTC	CASSIGRGGNEQFF
TRBV3-1/TRBV3-2	.	few	TRBJ1-3	TGTGCCAGCAGCCCCAATCCCCGATCTGGAAACACCATATATTTT	CASSPNPRSGNTIYF
TRBV24-1	.	.	TRBJ2-1	TGTGCCACCAGTGATGGGGAAGGGGATACAGGGAGGAGTTACAATGAGCAGTTCTTC	CATSDGEGDTGRSYNEQFF
TRBV15	.	.	TRBJ1-1	TGTGCCACCAGCAATGACCAGGTGAACACTGAAGCTTTCTTT	CATSNDQVNTEAFF
TRBV18	TRBD1	.	TRBJ1-1	TGTGCCAGCTCACCTGACAGGGATACTGAAGCTTTCTTT	CASSPDRDTEAFF